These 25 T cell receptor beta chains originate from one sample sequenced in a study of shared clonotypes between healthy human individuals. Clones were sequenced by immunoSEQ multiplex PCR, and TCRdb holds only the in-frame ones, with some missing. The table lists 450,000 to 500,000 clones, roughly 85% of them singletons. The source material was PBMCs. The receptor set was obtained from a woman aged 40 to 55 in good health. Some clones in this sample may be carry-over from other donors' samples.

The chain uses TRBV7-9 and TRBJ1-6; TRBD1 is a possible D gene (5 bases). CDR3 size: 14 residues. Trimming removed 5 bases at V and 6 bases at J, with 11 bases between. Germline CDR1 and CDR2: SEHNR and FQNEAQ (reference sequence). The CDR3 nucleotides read TGTGCCAGCAGCCCCCGGGGCCTTAATTCACCCCTCCACTTT. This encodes CASSPRGLNSPLHF.

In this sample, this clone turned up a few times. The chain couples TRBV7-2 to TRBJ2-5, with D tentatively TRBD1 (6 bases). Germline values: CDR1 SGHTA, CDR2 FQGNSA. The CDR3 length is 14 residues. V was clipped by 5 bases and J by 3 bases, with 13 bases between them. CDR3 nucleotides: TGTGCCAGCAGCCTAGGGGGTTCGGAAGAGACCCAGTACTTC. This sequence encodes CASSLGGSEETQYF.

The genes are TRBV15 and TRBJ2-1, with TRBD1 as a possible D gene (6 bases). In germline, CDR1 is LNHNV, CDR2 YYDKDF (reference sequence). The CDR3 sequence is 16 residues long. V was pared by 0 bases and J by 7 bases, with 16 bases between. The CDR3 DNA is TGTGCCACCAGCAGAGATAAGCCCCTAGGGGGTAATGAGCAGTTCTTC. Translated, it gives CATSRDKPLGGNEQFF.

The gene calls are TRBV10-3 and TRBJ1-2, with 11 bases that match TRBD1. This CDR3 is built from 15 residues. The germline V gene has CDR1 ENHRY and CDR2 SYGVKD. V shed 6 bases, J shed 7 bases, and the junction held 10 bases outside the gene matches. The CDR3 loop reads CAISVGQGARSGYTF. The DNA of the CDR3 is TGTGCCATCAGCGTTGGACAGGGGGCGAGGAGTGGCTACACCTTC.

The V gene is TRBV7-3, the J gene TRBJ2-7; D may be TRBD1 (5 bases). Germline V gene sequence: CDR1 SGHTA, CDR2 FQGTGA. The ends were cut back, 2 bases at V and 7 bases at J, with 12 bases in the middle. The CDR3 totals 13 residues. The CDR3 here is CASSLQGSREQYF. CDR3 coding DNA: TGTGCCAGCAGCTTACAGGGATCGAGGGAGCAGTACTTC.

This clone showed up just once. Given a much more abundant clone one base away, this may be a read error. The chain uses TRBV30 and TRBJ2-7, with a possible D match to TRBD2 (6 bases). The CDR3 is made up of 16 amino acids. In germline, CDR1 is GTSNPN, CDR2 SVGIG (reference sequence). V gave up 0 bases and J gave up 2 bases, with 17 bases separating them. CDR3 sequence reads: CAWSVLEGQRAYEQYF. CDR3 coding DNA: TGTGCCTGGAGTGTACTGGAGGGGCAGAGGGCCTACGAGCAGTACTTC.

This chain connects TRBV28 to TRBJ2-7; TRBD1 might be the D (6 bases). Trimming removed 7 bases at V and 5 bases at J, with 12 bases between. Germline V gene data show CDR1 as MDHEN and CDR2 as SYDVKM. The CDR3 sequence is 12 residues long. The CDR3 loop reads CASTSQGNEQYF. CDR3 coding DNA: TGTGCCAGCACTTCACAGGGAAACGAGCAGTACTTC.

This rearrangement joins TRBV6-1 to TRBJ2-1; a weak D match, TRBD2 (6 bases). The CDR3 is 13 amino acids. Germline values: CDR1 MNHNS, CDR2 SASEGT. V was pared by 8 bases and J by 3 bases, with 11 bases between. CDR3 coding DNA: TGTGCCAGCGGGCGCGGGATCTACAATGAGCAGTTCTTC. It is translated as CASGRGIYNEQFF.

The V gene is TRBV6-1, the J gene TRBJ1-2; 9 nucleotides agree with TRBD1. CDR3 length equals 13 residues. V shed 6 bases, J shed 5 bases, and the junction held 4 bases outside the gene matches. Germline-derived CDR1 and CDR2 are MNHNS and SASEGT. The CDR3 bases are TGTGCCAGCAGCCGGACAGGGGCATATGGCTACACCTTC. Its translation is CASSRTGAYGYTF.

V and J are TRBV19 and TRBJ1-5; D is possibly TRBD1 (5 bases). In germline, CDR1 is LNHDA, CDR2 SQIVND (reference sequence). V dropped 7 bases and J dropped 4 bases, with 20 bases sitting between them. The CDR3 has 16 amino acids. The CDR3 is CASTQMDRGGNQPQHF. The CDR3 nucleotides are TGTGCCAGTACTCAAATGGATAGGGGTGGGAATCAGCCCCAGCATTTT. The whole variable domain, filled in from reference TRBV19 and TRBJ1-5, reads DGGITQSPKYLFRKEGQNVTLSCEQNLNHDAMYWYRQDPGQGLRLIYYSQIVNDFQKGDIAEGYSVSREKKESFPLTVTSAQKNPTAFYLCASTQMDRGGNQPQHFGDGTRLSIL.

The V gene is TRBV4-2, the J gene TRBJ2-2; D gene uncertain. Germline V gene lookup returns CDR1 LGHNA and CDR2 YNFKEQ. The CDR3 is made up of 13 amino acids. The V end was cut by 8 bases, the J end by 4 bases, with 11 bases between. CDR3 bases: TGTGCCAGCTCGGAACAGCCCACCGGGGAGCTGTTTTTT. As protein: CASSEQPTGELFF.

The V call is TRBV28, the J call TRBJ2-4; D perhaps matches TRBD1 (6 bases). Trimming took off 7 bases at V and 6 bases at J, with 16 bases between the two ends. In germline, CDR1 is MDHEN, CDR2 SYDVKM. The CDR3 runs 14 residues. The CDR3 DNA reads TGTGCCAGCACTACGCCGGGACACTTAAACATTCAGTACTTC. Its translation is CASTTPGHLNIQYF.

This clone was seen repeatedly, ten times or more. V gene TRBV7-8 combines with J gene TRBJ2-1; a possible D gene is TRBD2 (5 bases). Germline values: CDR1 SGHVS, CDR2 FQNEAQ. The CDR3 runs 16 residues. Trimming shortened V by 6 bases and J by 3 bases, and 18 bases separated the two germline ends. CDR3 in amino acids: CASSSPPGSFYNEQFF. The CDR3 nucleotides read TGTGCCAGCAGTTCTCCCCCGGGATCTTTCTACAATGAGCAGTTCTTC. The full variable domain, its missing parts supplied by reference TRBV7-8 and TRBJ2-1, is GAGVSQSPRYKVAKRGQDVALRCDPISGHVSLFWYQQALGQGPEFLTYFQNEAQLDKSGLPSDRFFAERPEGSVSTLKIQRTQQEDSAVYLCASSSPPGSFYNEQFFGPGTRLTVL.

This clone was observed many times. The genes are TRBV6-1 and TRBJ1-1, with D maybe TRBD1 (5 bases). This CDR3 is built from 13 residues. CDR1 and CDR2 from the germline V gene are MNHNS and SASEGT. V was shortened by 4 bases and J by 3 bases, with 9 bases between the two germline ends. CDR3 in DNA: TGTGCCAGCAGTGTTGAGGGACACACTGAAGCTTTCTTT. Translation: CASSVEGHTEAFF.

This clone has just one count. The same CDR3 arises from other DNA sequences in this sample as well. The CDR3, as DNA: TGCGCCAGCAGCTTGGGGGCGGGACAAGAGACCCAGTACTTC. Its translation is CASSLGAGQETQYF. The chain carries TRBV5-1 and TRBJ2-5; D is possibly TRBD2 (6 bases). V dropped 0 bases and J dropped 2 bases, with 8 bases sitting between them. The CDR3 contains 14 residues. The V gene's germline CDR1 is SGHRS and CDR2 YFSETQ.

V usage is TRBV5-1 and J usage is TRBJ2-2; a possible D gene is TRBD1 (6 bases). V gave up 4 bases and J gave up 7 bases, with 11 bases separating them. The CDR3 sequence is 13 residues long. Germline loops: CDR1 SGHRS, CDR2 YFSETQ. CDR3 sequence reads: CASSPGTYGELFF. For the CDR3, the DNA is TGCGCCAGCAGCCCCGGGACATACGGGGAGCTGTTTTTT.

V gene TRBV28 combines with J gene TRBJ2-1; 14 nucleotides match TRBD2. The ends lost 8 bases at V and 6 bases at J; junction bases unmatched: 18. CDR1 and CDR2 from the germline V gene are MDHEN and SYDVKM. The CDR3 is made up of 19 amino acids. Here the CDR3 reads CASLMLGTSGSIIGNEQFF. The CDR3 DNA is TGTGCCAGCCTCATGCTGGGGACTAGCGGGAGCATAATCGGCAATGAGCAGTTCTTC.

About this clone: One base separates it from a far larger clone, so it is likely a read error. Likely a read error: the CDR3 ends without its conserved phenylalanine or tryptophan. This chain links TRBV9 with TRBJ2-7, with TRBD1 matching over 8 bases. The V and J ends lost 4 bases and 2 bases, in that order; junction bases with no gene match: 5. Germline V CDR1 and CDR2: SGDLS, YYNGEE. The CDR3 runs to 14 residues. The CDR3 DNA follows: TGTGCCAGCAGCACACAGGGGGTACCCTACGAGCAGTACCTC. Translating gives CASSTQGVPYEQYL.

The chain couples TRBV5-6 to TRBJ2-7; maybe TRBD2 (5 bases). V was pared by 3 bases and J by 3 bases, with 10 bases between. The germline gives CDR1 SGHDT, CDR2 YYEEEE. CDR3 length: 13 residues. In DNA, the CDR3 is TGTGCCAGCAGCTATCAACTAGTCTACGAGCAGTACTTC. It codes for CASSYQLVYEQYF.

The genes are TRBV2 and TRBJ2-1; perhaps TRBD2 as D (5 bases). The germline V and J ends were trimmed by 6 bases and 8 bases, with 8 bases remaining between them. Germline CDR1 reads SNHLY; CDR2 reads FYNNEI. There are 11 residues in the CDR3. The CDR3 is CASSLAHEQFF. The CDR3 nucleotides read TGTGCCAGCAGCCTAGCTCATGAGCAGTTCTTC.

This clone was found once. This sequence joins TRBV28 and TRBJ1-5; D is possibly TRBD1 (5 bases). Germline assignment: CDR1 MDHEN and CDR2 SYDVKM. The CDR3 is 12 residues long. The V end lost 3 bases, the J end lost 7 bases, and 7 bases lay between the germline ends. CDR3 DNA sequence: TGTGCCAGCAGTTTTCCAGGGCAGCCCCAGCATTTT. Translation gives CASSFPGQPQHF.

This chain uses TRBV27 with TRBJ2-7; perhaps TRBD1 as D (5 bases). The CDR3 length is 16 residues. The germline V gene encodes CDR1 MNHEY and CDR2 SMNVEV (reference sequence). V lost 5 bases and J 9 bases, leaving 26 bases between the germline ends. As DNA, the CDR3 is TGTGCCAGCAGTCCCACCAGAGGAGTCAAAGGGGTGGCGCAGTACTTC. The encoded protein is CASSPTRGVKGVAQYF.

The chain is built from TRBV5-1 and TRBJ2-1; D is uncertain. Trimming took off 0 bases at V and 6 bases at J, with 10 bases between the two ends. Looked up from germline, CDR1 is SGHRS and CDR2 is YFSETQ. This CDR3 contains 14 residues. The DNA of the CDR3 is TGCGCCAGCAGCTTGGAGTGGGGAACCAATGAGCAGTTCTTC. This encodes CASSLEWGTNEQFF.

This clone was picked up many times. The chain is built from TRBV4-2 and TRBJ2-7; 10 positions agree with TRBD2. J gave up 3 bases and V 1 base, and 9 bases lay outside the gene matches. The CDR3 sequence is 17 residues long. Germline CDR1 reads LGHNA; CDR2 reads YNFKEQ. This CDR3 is CASSQVGTSGISYEQYF. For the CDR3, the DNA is TGTGCCAGCAGCCAAGTGGGAACTAGCGGGATTAGCTACGAGCAGTACTTC.

The CDR3 sequence: CASSLWTAGGKHEQFF. The CDR3 DNA is TGTGCCAGCAGTTTATGGACAGCGGGAGGGAAGCATGAGCAGTTCTTC. This chain connects TRBV28 to TRBJ2-1, with 10 nucleotides matching TRBD2. This CDR3 is 16 amino acids long. The junction had 7 bases not matched to a gene; V was cut back by 0 bases and J by 8 bases. Germline V gene sequence: CDR1 MDHEN, CDR2 SYDVKM.